These 8 T cell receptor beta chains were sequenced from one sample in a study of cytomegalovirus exposure and HLA in healthy donors. The PCR used 60 Vbeta and 13 Jbeta primers. Profiled with immunoSEQ multiplex PCR; TCRdb holds only in-frame clones, not every one. This sample has approximately 180,000 clones, with approximately 80% found just once. Sequenced material: PBMCs. The source of these receptors is a man aged 18 to 35 in good health and CMV-seronegative.

The V gene is TRBV27, the J gene TRBJ1-6; 9 nucleotides line up with TRBD1. The J segment lost 8 bases and the V segment lost 10 bases, leaving 9 bases of the junction unmatched. In germline, CDR1 is MNHEY, CDR2 SMNVEV (reference sequence). The CDR3 contains 14 residues. The CDR3 DNA follows: TGTGCCACCTCCCGGGGACAGGGCCATTCACCCCTCCACTTT. This gives the protein CATSRGQGHSPLHF.

This rearrangement joins TRBV18 to TRBJ1-5; D is unclear. Trimming removed 5 bases from V and 7 bases from J, with 18 bases in between. The CDR3 loop spans 15 amino acids. The germline V gene has CDR1 KGHSH and CDR2 LQKENI. As DNA, the CDR3 is TGTGCCAGCTCATCAAACGGACTAGTCGTCCAGCCCCAGCATTTT. It translates to CASSSNGLVVQPQHF.

The chain recombines TRBV6-5 with TRBJ1-1; tentatively, D is TRBD1 (6 bases). The V and J ends lost 6 bases and 1 base respectively, with 6 bases between them. Germline V CDR1 and CDR2: MNHEY, SVGAGI. The CDR3 contains 12 residues. The CDR3 bases are TGTGCCAGCAGGGGACAGAACACTGAAGCTTTCTTT. It is translated as CASRGQNTEAFF.

Turning to this clone: At the DNA level, this CDR3 is encoded by other sequences in the same sample as well. The chain employs TRBV28 and TRBJ1-2; TRBD1 agrees at 10 bases. Trimming at V came to 5 bases and at J to 5 bases, leaving 5 bases not matched to a gene. Germline CDR1 reads MDHEN; CDR2 reads SYDVKM. The CDR3 is made up of 14 amino acids. The CDR3 coding sequence is TGTGCCAGCAGTCCTCCGGGACAGGGGTATGGCTACACCTTC. Encoded protein: CASSPPGQGYGYTF.

The gene calls are TRBV7-3 and TRBJ2-1; 9 bases are shared with TRBD2. The CDR3 is 15 amino acids. Germline V gives CDR1 SGHTA, CDR2 FQGTGA. J lost 9 bases, V lost 2 bases, and 8 bases had no gene match. CDR3 protein: CASSLASGKFSEQFF. Written as DNA, the CDR3 is TGTGCCAGCAGCTTAGCTAGCGGGAAATTTAGTGAGCAGTTCTTC.

This clone has a handful of counts. The V call is TRBV6-1, the J call TRBJ1-3; no firm D call. From germline, CDR1 is MNHNS and CDR2 SASEGT. The V end lost 7 bases, the J end lost 3 bases, and 4 bases lay between the germline ends. This CDR3 region has 11 residues. The CDR3: CASIIGNTIYF. As DNA, the CDR3 is TGTGCCAGCATTATTGGAAACACCATATATTTT.

The chain combines TRBV6-5 with TRBJ1-1; D is undetermined. V lost 9 bases and J lost 5, with 16 bases in between. The germline V gene encodes CDR1 MNHEY and CDR2 SVGAGI. This CDR3 is built from 13 residues. CDR3 sequence (DNA): TGTGCCAGAATCGACATGGGCACGACTGAAGCTTTCTTT. Residues: CARIDMGTTEAFF.

Details on this clone: A junction boundary mismatches the germline segment, possibly from a read error. The V gene is TRBV6-5, the J gene TRBJ1-1, with D perhaps matching TRBD1 (6 bases). Germline V gene data show CDR1 as MNHEY and CDR2 as SVGAGI. The CDR3 has 13 residues. The CDR3 nucleotides are TGTGCCAGCAGTAACGCAGGGGTGTCTGACGCTTTCTTT. This codes for CASSNAGVSDAFF.